This TCR beta chain derives from a study of regulatory dendritic cells for organ transplantation. This CDR3 has 14 amino acids. The ends were cut back, 4 bases at V and 4 bases at J, with 14 bases in the middle. Germline lookup yields CDR1 SGHAT and CDR2 FQNNGV. Sequenced by immunoSEQ multiplex PCR; TCRdb stores in-frame clones only, minus some. The profile covers some 28,000 clones, with around 84% appearing a single time and approximately 0.094% taken by the ten largest. This clone was seen a few times. Its antigen is undetermined. Study-level findings and limits: Between individuals, the alloreactive memory CD8+ T cell pool differed considerably. Resting memory CD8+ T cells held the most alloreactive clonotypes.

The V and J genes are TRBV11-2 and TRBJ2-7, with a weak D call TRBD2 (5 bases). This TCR derives from a human donor in good health. Material: naive CD4+ T cells from blood. Described subset: CD45RA+ naive T cells. The CDR3 bases are TGTGCCAGCAGCTGGACTGTTGGGTCGTACGAGCAGTACTTC. Translation gives CASSWTVGSYEQYF.